Described below is a single T cell receptor beta chain sequence and its context. TCRdb's copy holds only in-frame clones and misses some; the assay was immunoSEQ multiplex PCR. The sample comprises 90,000 to 150,000 clones, under 90% of which are singletons, and around 4.2% rests with the top ten. Trimming removed 1 base from V and 6 bases from J; junction bases left unmatched: 5. Germline CDR1 is KGHDR and CDR2 is SFDVKD. CDR3 length: 15 amino acids. This sample is part of a study of blood T cell repertoires in COVID-19. The source material was peripheral blood. The source of this sequence is a man aged 55 to 69 with acute or convalescent COVID-19. The V call is TRBV24-1, the J call TRBJ2-3, with 8 bases identical to TRBD1. The DNA for the CDR3 is TGTGCCACCAGTGATTTTGGCAGGGGGCAGGATACGCAGTATTTT. The encoded protein is CATSDFGRGQDTQYF.